The 14 T cell receptor beta chains below were found in one sample sequenced in a study of graft-versus-host responses after intestinal transplantation. Using immunoSEQ multiplex PCR, the repertoire was profiled, and TCRdb retains in-frame clones only, with some absent. The table lists under 20,000 clones, around 35% of them singletons. This material consisted of alloreactive CD4+ T cells from a mixed lymphocyte reaction culture, taken before intestinal transplant. The subset: CFSE-low proliferating T cells sorted from roughly 6-day pre-transplant mixed lymphocyte reaction (GvH or HvG direction). All receptors derive from a human patient who received an intestinal transplant.

This clone was seen a handful of times. The chain is built from TRBV5-4 and TRBJ1-2; 7 bases agree with TRBD1. Trimming cost V 6 bases and J 8 bases; bases outside gene matches: 13. This CDR3 has 14 amino acids. Germline CDR1 and CDR2: SGHNT and YYREEE (reference sequence). The CDR3 loop reads CASNMVKGAGGYTF. The DNA of the CDR3 is TGTGCCAGCAACATGGTCAAGGGGGCAGGGGGCTACACCTTC. Based on the CDR3 plus reference TRBV5-4 and TRBJ1-2, the full variable domain is ETGVTQSPTHLIKTRGQQVTLRCSSQSGHNTVSWYQQALGQGPQFIFQYYREEENGRGNFPPRFSGLQFPNYSSELNVNALELDDSALYLCASNMVKGAGGYTFGSGTRLTVV.

The V call is TRBV6-1, the J call TRBJ1-1, with unresolved D. Germline V gene lookup returns CDR1 MNHNS and CDR2 SASEGT. CDR3 length: 14 residues. Between the trimmed V and J ends, which lost 6 bases and 1 base, there was a span of 12 bases. CDR3 protein: CASSARSSNTEAFF. The CDR3 coding sequence is TGTGCCAGCAGCGCCAGAAGTTCGAACACTGAAGCTTTCTTT.

This clone was seen more than once but under ten times. The chain couples TRBV9 to TRBJ2-3; 9 bases line up with TRBD2. J lost 4 bases, V lost 0 bases, and 9 bases had no gene match. The CDR3 is made up of 17 amino acids. Per germline, CDR1 SGDLS and CDR2 YYNGEE. The CDR3 bases are TGTGCCAGCAGCGTAGACCCAGCGGGAGGTTACTCAGATACGCAGTATTTT. Its translation: CASSVDPAGGYSDTQYF.

This clone ranks as large. The chain carries TRBV5-5 and TRBJ1-2, with 9 nucleotides matching TRBD1. The CDR3 spans 14 residues. J was trimmed by 5 bases and V by 2 bases; bases with no gene match: 4. Germline V lookup: CDR1 SGHKS, CDR2 YYEKEE (reference sequence). CDR3 nucleotides: TGTGCCAGCAGCTTCGGGACAGGGTTTTATGGCTACACCTTC. This encodes CASSFGTGFYGYTF.

This clone turned up a few times. J is TRBJ2-4 and V is TRBV2; D uncertain. Germline V gene sequence: CDR1 SNHLY, CDR2 FYNNEI. Between the trimmed V and J ends, which lost 5 bases and 5 bases, there was a span of 10 bases. The CDR3 extends over 13 amino acids. The DNA for the CDR3 is TGTGCCAGCAGTATCCGGCTTCAAAACATTCAGTACTTC. As protein: CASSIRLQNIQYF.

This chain joins TRBV10-1 and TRBJ2-3, with 8 nucleotides matching TRBD2. The CDR3 loop spans 15 amino acids. Germline V gives CDR1 WNHNN, CDR2 SYGVQD (reference sequence). The V segment lost 2 bases and the J segment 2 bases; nucleotides outside the gene matches: 3. The CDR3 region is CASSETSGDTDTQYF. For the CDR3, the DNA is TGCGCCAGCAGTGAGACTAGCGGAGACACAGATACGCAGTATTTT.

This clone was seen a handful of times. The V call is TRBV6-5, the J call TRBJ2-7; either TRBD1 or TRBD2 may supply D (5 bases each). From germline, CDR1 is MNHEY and CDR2 SVGAGI. The CDR3 extends over 14 amino acids. V was pared by 2 bases and J by 0 bases, with 8 bases between. The CDR3 DNA is TGTGCCAGCAGTTACCAGAGGGGCTCCTACGAGCAGTACTTC. Protein sequence: CASSYQRGSYEQYF.

This clone was found a few times. V gene TRBV7-9 combines with J gene TRBJ2-7; D ambiguous. CDR1 is SEHNR, CDR2 FQNEAQ, per germline (reference sequence). V dropped 2 bases and J dropped 0 bases, with 2 bases sitting between them. This CDR3 is 12 amino acids long. For the CDR3, the DNA is TGTGCCAGCAGCTTAATCTCCTACGAGCAGTACTTC. It encodes CASSLISYEQYF.

The chain combines TRBV6-5 with TRBJ2-5; D might be TRBD1 (5 bases). There are 14 residues in the CDR3. Per germline, CDR1 MNHEY and CDR2 SVGAGI. V was clipped by 0 bases and J by 4 bases, with 9 bases between them. The CDR3 reads CASSYSSRGETQYF. The CDR3 nucleotides read TGTGCCAGCAGTTACTCGAGTAGGGGAGAGACCCAGTACTTC.

This clone was recorded once. The chain recombines TRBV2 with TRBJ2-6; D gene ambiguous. Per the germline V gene, CDR1 is SNHLY and CDR2 is FYNNEI. V was trimmed by 8 bases and J by 4 bases, leaving 9 bases between them. CDR3 length: 13 amino acids. CDR3 in amino acids: CASRVSGANVLTF. The DNA for the CDR3 is TGTGCCAGCCGCGTGTCGGGGGCCAACGTCCTGACTTTC.

The chain has TRBV18 and TRBJ1-6; no clear D gene. Germline V CDR1 and CDR2: KGHSH, LQKENI. This CDR3 has 12 residues. The V gene lost 3 bases and the J gene lost 9 bases, with 6 bases spanning the gap. The CDR3, as DNA: TGTGCCAGCTCACCCCCGCGTTCACCCCTCCACTTT. It specifies CASSPPRSPLHF.

This clone showed up just a few times. The DNA of the CDR3 is TGTGCCAGCAGCTACGACAGGTCCTATGGCTACACCTTC. Translation: CASSYDRSYGYTF. The chain couples TRBV6-8 to TRBJ1-2; D perhaps matches TRBD1 (6 bases). The CDR3 length is 13 residues. V was clipped by 6 bases and J by 4 bases, with 12 bases between them. CDR1 is MNHGY and CDR2 is SAAAGT in the germline V gene.

V is TRBV19 and J is TRBJ2-3, with 10 bases that match TRBD2. The V gene end was trimmed by 5 bases and the J gene end by 4 bases; junction bases not matched to a gene: 6. The CDR3 length is 15 residues. CDR1 and CDR2 (germline): LNHDA, SQIVND (reference sequence). DNA of the CDR3: TGTGCCAGTAGTCTCCTCGGGACTAGCGCAGATACGCAGTATTTT. It is translated as CASSLLGTSADTQYF.

In this sample, this clone turned up a few times. This chain links TRBV7-9 with TRBJ2-7; 7 bases are shared with TRBD1. The germline V gene encodes CDR1 SEHNR and CDR2 FQNEAQ (reference sequence). The CDR3 is 14 amino acids. The V segment lost 5 bases and the J segment 3 bases; nucleotides outside the gene matches: 7. The CDR3 spells CASSEPGQIYEQYF. The CDR3 bases are TGTGCCAGCAGCGAACCGGGACAGATCTACGAGCAGTACTTC.